The clone carrying this TCR beta chain was observed once. Its cognate antigen is unknown. The primer mix had 60 Vbeta and 13 Jbeta primers. Sequenced by immunoSEQ multiplex PCR; TCRdb stores in-frame clones only, minus some. Of 130,000 or so clones listed, less than 85% are singletons. CDR1 is MGHRA and CDR2 is YSYEKL in the germline V gene. The J segment lost 3 bases and the V segment lost 6 bases, leaving 5 bases of the junction unmatched. This CDR3 has 14 residues. The sample is drawn from a study of cytomegalovirus exposure and HLA in healthy donors. Study-level points and caveats: The majority of CMV-associated TCR beta chains were reported as apparently HLA-restricted in a later analysis. Sequencing depth roughly uniform across donors was assumed in presence/absence analyses.

V and J are TRBV4-1 and TRBJ2-1, with 7 bases aligning to TRBD1. The sequencing input was PBMCs. The TCR was taken from a woman between 40 and 55 years old in good health and CMV-seropositive. The CDR3 region has the DNA TGCGCCAGCAGAAGTGACAGGGTCTACAATGAGCAGTTCTTC. Translating gives CASRSDRVYNEQFF.